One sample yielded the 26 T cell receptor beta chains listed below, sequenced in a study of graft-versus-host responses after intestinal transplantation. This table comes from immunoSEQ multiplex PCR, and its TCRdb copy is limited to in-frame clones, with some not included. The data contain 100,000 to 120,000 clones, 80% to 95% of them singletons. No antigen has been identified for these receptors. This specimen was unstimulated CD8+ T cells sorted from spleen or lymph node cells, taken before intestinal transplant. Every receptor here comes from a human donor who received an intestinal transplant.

CDR3 sequence (DNA): TGTGCCAGCAGTTACTCGGGACTAGCGGGAACCTACGAGCAGTACTTC. It is translated as CASSYSGLAGTYEQYF. The rearrangement uses TRBV27 and TRBJ2-7, with 13 bases lining up with TRBD2. CDR1 MNHEY and CDR2 SMNVEV come from the germline V gene (reference sequence). After removal of 4 bases from V and 2 bases from J, the junction contained 5 bases not matched to a gene. The CDR3 contains 16 residues.

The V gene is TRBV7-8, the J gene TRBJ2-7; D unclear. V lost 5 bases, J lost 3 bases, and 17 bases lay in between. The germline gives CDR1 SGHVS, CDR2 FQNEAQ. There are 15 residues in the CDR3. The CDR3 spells CASSPSPGLDYEQYF. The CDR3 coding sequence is TGTGCCAGCAGCCCTTCCCCCGGGCTAGACTACGAGCAGTACTTC.

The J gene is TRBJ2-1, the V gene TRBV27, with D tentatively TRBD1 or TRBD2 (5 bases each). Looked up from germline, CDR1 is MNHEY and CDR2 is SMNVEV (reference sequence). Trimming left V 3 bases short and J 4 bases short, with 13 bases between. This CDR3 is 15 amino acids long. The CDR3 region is CASSFGAGLYNEQFF. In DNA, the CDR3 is TGTGCCAGCAGTTTCGGGGCTGGTCTATACAATGAGCAGTTCTTC.

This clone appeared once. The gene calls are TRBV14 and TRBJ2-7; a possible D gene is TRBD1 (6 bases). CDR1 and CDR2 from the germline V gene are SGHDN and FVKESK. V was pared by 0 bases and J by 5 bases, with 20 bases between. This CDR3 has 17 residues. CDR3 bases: TGTGCCAGCAGCCAAGACGGGTGGGTTGCAGGGGCCAACGAGCAGTACTTC. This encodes CASSQDGWVAGANEQYF.

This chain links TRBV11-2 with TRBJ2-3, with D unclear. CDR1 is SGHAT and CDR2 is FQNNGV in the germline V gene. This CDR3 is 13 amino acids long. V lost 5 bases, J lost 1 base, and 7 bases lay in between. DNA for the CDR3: TGTGCCAGCAGCAGATCGGGCACAGATACGCAGTATTTT. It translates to CASSRSGTDTQYF.

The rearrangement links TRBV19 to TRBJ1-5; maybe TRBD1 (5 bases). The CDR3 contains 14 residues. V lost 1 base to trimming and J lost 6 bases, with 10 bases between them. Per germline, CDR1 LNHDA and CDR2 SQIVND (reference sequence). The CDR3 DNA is TGTGCCAGTAGTATAGTCAGGGCTGGTCAGCCCCAGCATTTT. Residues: CASSIVRAGQPQHF.

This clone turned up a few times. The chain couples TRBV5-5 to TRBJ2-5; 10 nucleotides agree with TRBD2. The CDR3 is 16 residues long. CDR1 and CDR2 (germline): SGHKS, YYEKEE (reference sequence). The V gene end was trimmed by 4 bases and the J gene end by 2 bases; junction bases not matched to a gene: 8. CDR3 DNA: TGTGCCAGCAGCCAAGGACTAGCGGAGGTTCAAGAGACCCAGTACTTC. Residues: CASSQGLAEVQETQYF.

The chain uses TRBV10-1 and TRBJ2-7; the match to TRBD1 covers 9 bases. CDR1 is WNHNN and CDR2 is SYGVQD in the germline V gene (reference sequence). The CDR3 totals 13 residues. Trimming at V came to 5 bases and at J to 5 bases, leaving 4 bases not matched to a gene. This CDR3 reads CASSWDRVNEQYF. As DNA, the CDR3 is TGCGCCAGCAGTTGGGACAGGGTAAACGAGCAGTACTTC.

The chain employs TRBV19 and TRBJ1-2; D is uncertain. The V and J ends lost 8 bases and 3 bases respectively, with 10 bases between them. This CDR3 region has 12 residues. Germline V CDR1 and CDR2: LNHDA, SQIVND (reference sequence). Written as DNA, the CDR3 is TGTGCCAGTTCAGACGGGGACTATGGCTACACCTTC. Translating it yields CASSDGDYGYTF.

This chain's CDR3 is CASSYPINEAFF. The CDR3 nucleotides are TGTGCCAGCAGTTACCCGATCAATGAAGCTTTCTTT. V and J are TRBV6-5 and TRBJ1-1; no definite D call. V gave up 2 bases and J gave up 7 bases, with 8 bases separating them. Per the germline V gene, CDR1 is MNHEY and CDR2 is SVGAGI. The length of the CDR3 is 12 residues.

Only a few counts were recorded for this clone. DNA for the CDR3: TGTGCCACCAGCAGAGGACAGCCGGGGGAGCAGTACTTC. The encoded protein is CATSRGQPGEQYF. This rearrangement joins TRBV15 to TRBJ2-7, with D perhaps TRBD1 or TRBD2 (5 bases each). Trimming stripped 1 base from V and 7 bases from J, with 11 bases between. Germline V CDR1 and CDR2: LNHNV, YYDKDF (reference sequence). The CDR3 is made up of 13 amino acids.

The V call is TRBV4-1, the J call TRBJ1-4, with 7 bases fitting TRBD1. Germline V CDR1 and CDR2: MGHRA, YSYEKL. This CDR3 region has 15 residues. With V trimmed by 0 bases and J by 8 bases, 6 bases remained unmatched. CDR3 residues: CASSQDGTGVEKLFF. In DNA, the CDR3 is TGCGCCAGCAGCCAAGACGGAACAGGGGTGGAAAAACTGTTTTTT.

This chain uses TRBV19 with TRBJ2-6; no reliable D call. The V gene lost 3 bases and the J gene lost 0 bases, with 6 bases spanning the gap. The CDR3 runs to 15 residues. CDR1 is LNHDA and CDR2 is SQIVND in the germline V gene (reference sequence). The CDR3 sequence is CASSIAASGANVLTF. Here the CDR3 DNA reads TGTGCCAGTAGTATTGCGGCCTCTGGGGCCAACGTCCTGACTTTC.

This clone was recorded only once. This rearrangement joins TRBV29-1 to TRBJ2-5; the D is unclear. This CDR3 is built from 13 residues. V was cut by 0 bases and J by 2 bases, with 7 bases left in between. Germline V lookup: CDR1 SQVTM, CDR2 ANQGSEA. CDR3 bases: TGCAGCGTTGAAGAGCGGCGACAAGAGACCCAGTACTTC. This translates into CSVEERRQETQYF.

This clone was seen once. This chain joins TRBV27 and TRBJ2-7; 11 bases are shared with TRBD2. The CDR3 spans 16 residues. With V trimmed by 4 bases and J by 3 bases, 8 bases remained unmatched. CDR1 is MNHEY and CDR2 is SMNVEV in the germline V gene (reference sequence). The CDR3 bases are TGTGCCAGCAGTTCGTCTAGCGGGAGGTCGCTCTACGAGCAGTACTTC. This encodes CASSSSSGRSLYEQYF.

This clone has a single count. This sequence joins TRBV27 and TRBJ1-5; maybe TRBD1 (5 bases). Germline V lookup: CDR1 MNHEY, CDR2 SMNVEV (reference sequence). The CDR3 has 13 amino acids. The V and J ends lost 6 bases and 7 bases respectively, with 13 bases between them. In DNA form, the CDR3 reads TGTGCCAGCAGCAGGCGCGGGGCCCAGCCCCAGCATTTT. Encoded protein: CASSRRGAQPQHF.

The CDR3 DNA reads TGCGCCAGCAGTCAAACCCTACTCCCCCGGGACAGGGGGAGATGGGGATCATTCACCGGGGAGCTGTTTTTT. Protein sequence: CASSQTLLPRDRGRWGSFTGELFF. The chain links TRBV23-1 to TRBJ2-2, with 11 bases aligning to TRBD1. TRBV23-1 belongs to the ORF category, with a function that is uncertain. The CDR3 sequence is 24 residues long. With V trimmed by 2 bases and J by 4 bases, 27 bases remained unmatched.

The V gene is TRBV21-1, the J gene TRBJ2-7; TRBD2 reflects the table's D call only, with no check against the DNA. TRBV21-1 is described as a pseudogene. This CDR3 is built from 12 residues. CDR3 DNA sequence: TGTGCCAAGGCGGGATCCAGCTACGAGCAGTACTTC. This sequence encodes CAKAGSSYEQYF.

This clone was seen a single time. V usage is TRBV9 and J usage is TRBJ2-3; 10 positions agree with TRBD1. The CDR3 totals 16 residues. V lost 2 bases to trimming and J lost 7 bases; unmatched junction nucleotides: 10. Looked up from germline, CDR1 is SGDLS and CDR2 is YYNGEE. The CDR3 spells CASSVSGTGAVHTQYF. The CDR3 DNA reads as TGTGCCAGCAGCGTCTCCGGGACAGGGGCGGTTCATACGCAGTATTTT.

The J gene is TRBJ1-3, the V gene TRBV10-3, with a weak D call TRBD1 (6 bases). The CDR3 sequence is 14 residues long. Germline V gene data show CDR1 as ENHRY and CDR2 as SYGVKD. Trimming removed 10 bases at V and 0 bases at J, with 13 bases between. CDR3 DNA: TGTGCCACTGAGGGGGGGGACTCTGGAAACACCATATATTTT. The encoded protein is CATEGGDSGNTIYF.

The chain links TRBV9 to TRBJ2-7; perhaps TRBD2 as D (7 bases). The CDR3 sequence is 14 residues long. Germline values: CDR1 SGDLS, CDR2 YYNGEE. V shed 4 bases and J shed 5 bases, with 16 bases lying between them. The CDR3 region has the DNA TGTGCCAGCAGCCTAGGGGGGGCGCAGGACGAGCAGTACTTC. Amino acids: CASSLGGAQDEQYF.

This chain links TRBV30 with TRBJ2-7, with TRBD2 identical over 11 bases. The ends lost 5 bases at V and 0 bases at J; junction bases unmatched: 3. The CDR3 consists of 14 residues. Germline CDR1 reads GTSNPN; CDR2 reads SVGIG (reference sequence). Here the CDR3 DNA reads TGTGCCTGGGCGACTAGCGGGACCTCCTACGAGCAGTACTTC. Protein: CAWATSGTSYEQYF.

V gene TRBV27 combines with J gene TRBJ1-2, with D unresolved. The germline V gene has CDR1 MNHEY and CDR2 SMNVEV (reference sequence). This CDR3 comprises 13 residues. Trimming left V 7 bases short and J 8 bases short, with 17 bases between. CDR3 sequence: CASTSGRSRGYTF. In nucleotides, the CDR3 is TGTGCCAGCACGTCCGGGAGATCGAGGGGCTACACCTTC.

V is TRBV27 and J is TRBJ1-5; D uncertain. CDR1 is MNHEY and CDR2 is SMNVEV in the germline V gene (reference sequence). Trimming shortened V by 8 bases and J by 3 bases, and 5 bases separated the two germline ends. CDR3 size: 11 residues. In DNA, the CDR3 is TGTGCCAGCGGTCTCAATCAGCCCCAGCATTTT. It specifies CASGLNQPQHF.

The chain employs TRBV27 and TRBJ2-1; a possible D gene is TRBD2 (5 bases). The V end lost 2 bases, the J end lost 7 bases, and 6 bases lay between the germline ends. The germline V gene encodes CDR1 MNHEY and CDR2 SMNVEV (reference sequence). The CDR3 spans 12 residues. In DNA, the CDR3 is TGTGCCAGCAGTTTAGGGAGTAATGAGCAGTTCTTC. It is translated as CASSLGSNEQFF.

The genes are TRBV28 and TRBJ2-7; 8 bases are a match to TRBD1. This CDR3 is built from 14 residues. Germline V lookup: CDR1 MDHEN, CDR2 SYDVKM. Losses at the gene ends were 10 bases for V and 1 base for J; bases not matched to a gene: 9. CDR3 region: CAIDRDRSSYEQYF. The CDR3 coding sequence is TGTGCCATCGATCGGGACAGGTCGTCCTACGAGCAGTACTTC. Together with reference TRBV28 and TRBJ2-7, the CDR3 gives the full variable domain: DVKVTQSSRYLVKRTGEKVFLECVQDMDHENMFWYRQDPGLGLRLIYFSYDVKMKEKGDIPEGYSVSREKKERFSLILESASTNQTSMYLCAIDRDRSSYEQYFGPGTRLTVT.